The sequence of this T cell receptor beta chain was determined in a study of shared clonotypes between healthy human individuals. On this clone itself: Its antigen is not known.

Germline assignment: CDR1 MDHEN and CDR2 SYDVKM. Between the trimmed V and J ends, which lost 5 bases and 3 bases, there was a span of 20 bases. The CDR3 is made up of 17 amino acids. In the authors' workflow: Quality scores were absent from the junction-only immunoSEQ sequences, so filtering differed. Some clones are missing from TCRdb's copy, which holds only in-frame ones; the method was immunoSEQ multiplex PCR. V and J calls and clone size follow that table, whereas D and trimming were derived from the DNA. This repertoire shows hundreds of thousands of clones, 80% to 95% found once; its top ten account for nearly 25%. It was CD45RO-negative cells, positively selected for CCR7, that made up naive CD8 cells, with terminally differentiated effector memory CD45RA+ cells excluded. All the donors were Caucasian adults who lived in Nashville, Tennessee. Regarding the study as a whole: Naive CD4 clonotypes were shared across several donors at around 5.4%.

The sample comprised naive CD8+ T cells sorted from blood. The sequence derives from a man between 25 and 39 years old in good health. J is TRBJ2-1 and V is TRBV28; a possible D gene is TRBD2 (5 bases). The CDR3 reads CASSQQTTRYLYNEQFF. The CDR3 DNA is TGTGCCAGCAGTCAACAGACTACCCGCTATCTCTACAATGAGCAGTTCTTC.